Shown below are 8 T cell receptor beta chains from a single sample sequenced in a study of blood T cell repertoires in COVID-19. TCRdb's table, derived via immunoSEQ multiplex PCR, lists solely in-frame clones and lacks some. Of hundreds of thousands of clones in the sample, about 88% were seen once. The sequenced material came from PBMCs or T cells enriched from blood (not recorded which). All receptors come from a woman aged 30 to 39 who had been exposed to COVID-19.

A remark on this clone: At one boundary the junction diverges from the germline segment, which might be a read error. The rearrangement joins TRBV7-7 to TRBJ1-1; unclear D gene. CDR3 length: 13 residues. Germline V gene data show CDR1 as SSHAT and CDR2 as FNYEAQ (reference sequence). The CDR3 region has the DNA TGTGCTAGCAGCCGAGAGTTGAACACTGAAGCTTTCTTT. As protein: CASSRELNTEAFF.

V gene TRBV4-1 combines with J gene TRBJ2-2; 16 nucleotides match TRBD2. Germline CDR1 MGHRA, CDR2 YSYEKL. V dropped 4 bases and J dropped 6; count of bases not matched to a gene: 11. The CDR3 loop spans 19 amino acids. CDR3 loop: CASSPGTSGGANPPGELFF. In nucleotides, the CDR3 is TGCGCCAGCAGCCCCGGGACTAGCGGGGGGGCTAACCCCCCCGGGGAGCTGTTTTTT.

This chain joins TRBV18 and TRBJ1-2; D gene ambiguous. Germline CDR1 and CDR2: KGHSH and LQKENI. This CDR3 is 13 amino acids long. The V gene lost 2 bases and the J gene lost 3 bases, with 7 bases spanning the gap. The CDR3 protein is CASSPSEDYGYTF. The CDR3 nucleotides are TGTGCCAGCTCACCATCCGAGGACTATGGCTACACCTTC.

Notes on this clone: Other DNA sequences in this sample translate to the same CDR3. This chain uses TRBV5-1 with TRBJ2-1; 9 positions agree with TRBD1. V lost 4 bases, J lost 4 bases, and 3 bases stayed unmatched. CDR1 and CDR2 from the germline V gene are SGHRS and YFSETQ. This CDR3 has 14 amino acids. The CDR3, as DNA: TGCGCCAGCAGCCCGGGACAGGGTTACAATGAGCAGTTCTTC. Translated: CASSPGQGYNEQFF.

The chain has TRBV15 and TRBJ1-6; 9 positions match TRBD1. The CDR3 sequence is 15 residues long. Germline lookup yields CDR1 LNHNV and CDR2 YYDKDF (reference sequence). J lost 7 bases, V lost 1 base, and 2 bases had no gene match. The CDR3 reads CATSRAQGANSPLHF. The CDR3 coding sequence is TGTGCCACCAGCAGAGCACAGGGGGCAAATTCACCCCTCCACTTT.

The chain uses TRBV5-6 and TRBJ2-7; TRBD1 matches at 8 bases. Germline trimming cut 0 bases from V and 3 bases from J; bases unmatched to any gene: 8. Germline lookup yields CDR1 SGHDT and CDR2 YYEEEE. The CDR3 totals 16 residues. The CDR3 coding sequence is TGTGCCAGCAGCTTGGGCCATGGGACAGGCCACTACGAGCAGTACTTC. As protein: CASSLGHGTGHYEQYF.

The chain recombines TRBV19 with TRBJ2-3; 8 positions match TRBD2. J gave up 4 bases and V 6 bases, and 6 bases lay outside the gene matches. Germline V gives CDR1 LNHDA, CDR2 SQIVND (reference sequence). This CDR3 is built from 14 residues. CDR3 nucleotide sequence: TGTGCCAGTAGAGTAGCGGGGACGGCAGATACGCAGTATTTT. Translated: CASRVAGTADTQYF.

The J gene is TRBJ2-5, the V gene TRBV19; D might be TRBD1 (6 bases). V shed 2 bases and J shed 3 bases, with 10 bases lying between them. The CDR3 runs to 14 residues. The germline CDR1 and CDR2 sequences are LNHDA and SQIVND (reference sequence). The CDR3 loop is CASSIQKGEETQYF. CDR3 bases: TGTGCCAGTAGTATACAAAAGGGGGAAGAGACCCAGTACTTC.